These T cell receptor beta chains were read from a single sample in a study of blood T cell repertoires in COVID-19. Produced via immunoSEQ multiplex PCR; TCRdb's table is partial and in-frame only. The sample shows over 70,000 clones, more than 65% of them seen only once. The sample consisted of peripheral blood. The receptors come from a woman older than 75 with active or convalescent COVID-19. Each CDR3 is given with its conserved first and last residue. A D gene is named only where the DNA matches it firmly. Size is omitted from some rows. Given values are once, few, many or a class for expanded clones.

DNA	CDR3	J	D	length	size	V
TGTGCCAGCAGTATTGGGGACAGGACCTACAATGAGCAGTTCTTC	CASSIGDRTYNEQFF	TRBJ2-1	TRBD1	15	NA	TRBV7-9
TGTGCCACCGGAACTAGCGGGGGGTTATACAATGAGCAGTTCTTC	CATGTSGGLYNEQFF	TRBJ2-1	TRBD2	15	many	TRBV19
TGCGCCAGCAGCCATCCACCCCGGGACAGGGGCACGTTGGGGGCCAACGTCCTGACTTTC	CASSHPPRDRGTLGANVLTF	TRBJ2-6	TRBD1	20	NA	TRBV4-3
TGTGCCAGCAGTCCGGGGACTAGCGGGCCCTACCGCCAGTACTTC	CASSPGTSGPYRQYF	TRBJ2-7	TRBD2	15	NA	TRBV28
TGTGCCAGTGGTACAGCTAACTATGGCTACACCTTC	CASGTANYGYTF	TRBJ1-2	NA	12	NA	TRBV28
TGTGCCTGGAGTCGGGGGACAGGGTCTATCCGGTACACAGATACGCAGTATTTT	CAWSRGTGSIRYTDTQYF	TRBJ2-3	TRBD1	18	NA	TRBV30
TGTGCCAGCAGTTACACGACACTTTATAATTCACCCCTCCACTTT	CASSYTTLYNSPLHF	TRBJ1-6	NA	15	NA	TRBV6-5
TGTGCCATCAGTGAGTCGGTGGGGGCAGGGGACGAGCAGTACTTC	CAISESVGAGDEQYF	TRBJ2-7	NA	15	once	TRBV10-3
TGCGCCAGCAGTGAACCTGGGGGACTCTCCTACAATGAGCAGTTCTTC	CASSEPGGLSYNEQFF	TRBJ2-1	NA	16	NA	TRBV10-1
TGTGCCTGGAGTGTACTTGGACACGGTGGCTACACCTTC	CAWSVLGHGGYTF	TRBJ1-2	NA	13	NA	TRBV30
TGTGCCAGCAGCTTAGCGTTACAGGATGAGCAGTTCTTC	CASSLALQDEQFF	TRBJ2-1	NA	13	NA	TRBV7-6
TGTGCCAGCAGCCCCAGCGTGGAGACCCAGTACTTC	CASSPSVETQYF	TRBJ2-5	NA	12	NA	TRBV3-1/TRBV3-2
TGTGCCAGCAGCACGGGACAGGGGTCGGAAGCTTTCTTT	CASSTGQGSEAFF	TRBJ1-1	TRBD1	13	few	TRBV5-4
TGCGCCAGCAGCCTCACCGGGACTAACTACAATGAGCAGTTCTTC	CASSLTGTNYNEQFF	TRBJ2-1	TRBD2	15	NA	TRBV5-1
TGTGCCAGCAGTTCCTACAGGGGGATGAACACCGGGGAGCTGTTTTTT	CASSSYRGMNTGELFF	TRBJ2-2	TRBD1	16	NA	TRBV6-2/TRBV6-3
TGTGCCAGCAGCCCATTAGCGGGGGGGCTAGAGACCCAGTACTTC	CASSPLAGGLETQYF	TRBJ2-5	TRBD2	15	NA	TRBV7-2
TGTGCCTGGAGTGTAGCGGGGGGCACAGATACGCAGTATTTT	CAWSVAGGTDTQYF	TRBJ2-3	TRBD2	14	NA	TRBV30
TGTGCCAGCAGCTTTACAGGACCTTCTTCGAACACTGAAGCTTTCTTT	CASSFTGPSSNTEAFF	TRBJ1-1	NA	16	NA	TRBV5-5
TGTGCCAGCAGTGAACAGGGTCAGTCCGGGGAGCTGTTTTTT	CASSEQGQSGELFF	TRBJ2-2	NA	14	few	TRBV6-1
TGTGCCAGCAGCTTGAAGAATATTCGGGGGGGCCTCTCCTACAATGAGCAGTTCTTC	CASSLKNIRGGLSYNEQFF	TRBJ2-1	TRBD2	19	NA	TRBV5-6
TGTGCCAGCAGTGAAGGAGAGGGCGGCCCCTACGAGCAGTACTTC	CASSEGEGGPYEQYF	TRBJ2-7	NA	15	NA	TRBV2
TGTGCCAGCAGCCCCTCGACTAGGTACCAAGAGACCCAGTACTTC	CASSPSTRYQETQYF	TRBJ2-5	NA	15	many	TRBV7-9
TGTGCCAGCAGCCGCGCGGCGGGGGGTGCAGATACGCAGTATTTT	CASSRAAGGADTQYF	TRBJ2-3	TRBD2	15	NA	TRBV3-1/TRBV3-2
TGCGCCAGCAGTCAATCTAAAAGGGGCGGTAGAAACACCATATATTTT	CASSQSKRGGRNTIYF	TRBJ1-3	NA	16	few	TRBV23-1
TGTGCCAGCAGCCAAGCCAGCTTGCGGACCTTC	CASSQASLRTF	TRBJ1-2	NA	11	NA	TRBV14
TGCGCCAGCAGCTTGGCAACTGGGAGTTTACCGGGGGATGGCTACACCTTC	CASSLATGSLPGDGYTF	TRBJ1-2	NA	17	few	TRBV5-1
TGTGCCAGCAGTAGGACAGGGGGAGAGACCCAGTACTTC	CASSRTGGETQYF	TRBJ2-5	NA	13	NA	TRBV21-1
TGCGCCAGCAGCTCCGCGGGAGCCCGGAACACTGAAGCTTTCTTT	CASSSAGARNTEAFF	TRBJ1-1	NA	15	NA	TRBV5-1
TGTGCTAGTGGTTTGGCCACGGAAACGACAGGGGGCACTGAAGCTTTCTTT	CASGLATETTGGTEAFF	TRBJ1-1	TRBD1	17	NA	TRBV12-5
TGTGCCAGCAGTTGGCGGGACAGATCCTCCTACGAGCAGTACTTC	CASSWRDRSSYEQYF	TRBJ2-7	NA	15	NA	TRBV6-5
TGTGCTAGTGGTTTGGACCGGGACTTCTTTTTGCGCGGGGAGCTGTTTTTT	CASGLDRDFFLRGELFF	TRBJ2-2	NA	17	few	TRBV12-5